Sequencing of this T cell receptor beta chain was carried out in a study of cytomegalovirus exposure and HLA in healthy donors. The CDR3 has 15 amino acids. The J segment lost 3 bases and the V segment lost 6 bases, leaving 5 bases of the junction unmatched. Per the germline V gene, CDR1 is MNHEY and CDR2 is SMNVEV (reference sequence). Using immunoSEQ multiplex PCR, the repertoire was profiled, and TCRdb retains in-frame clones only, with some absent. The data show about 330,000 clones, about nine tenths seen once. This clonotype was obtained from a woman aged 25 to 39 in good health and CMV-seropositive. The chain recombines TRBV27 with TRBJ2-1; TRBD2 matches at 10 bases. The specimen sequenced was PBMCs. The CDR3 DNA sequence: TGTGCCAGCAGACTCGCTAGCGGGGGCTACAATGAGCAGTTCTTC. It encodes CASRLASGGYNEQFF.